The TCR beta chain described here comes from a study of T-cell reconstitution after alpha-beta-depleted transplantation in children. Findings and limits, study-wide: When one year had passed after transplant, most T-cell counts and diversity came from newly produced T cells.

Unique molecular identifiers were used to barcode this TCRbeta library. TCRdb re-called the PCR reads with MiXCR, one entry per CDR3 protein. The table has fewer than 350,000 distinct CDR3 sequences, 11% seen once; the top ten hold less than 25%. This CDR3 is 12 amino acids long. Trimming shortened V by 11 bases and J by 2 bases, and 13 bases separated the two germline ends. Germline CDR1 and CDR2: ENHRY and SYGVKD. This clonotype was observed many times. The antigen remains undetermined. The sequence derives from a male patient between 2 and 9 years old who had a stem cell transplant for chronic granulomatous disease, so the T cells may come from the graft donor. The specimen comprised peripheral blood, sampled 180 days after TCRalphabeta/CD19-depleted stem cell transplant. The chain uses TRBV10-3 and TRBJ2-7; D possibly uses TRBD1 or TRBD2 (6 bases each). CDR3 nucleotide sequence: TGTGCCCCCCCGGGGGCGACCTACGAGCAGTACTTC. It codes for CAPPGATYEQYF.